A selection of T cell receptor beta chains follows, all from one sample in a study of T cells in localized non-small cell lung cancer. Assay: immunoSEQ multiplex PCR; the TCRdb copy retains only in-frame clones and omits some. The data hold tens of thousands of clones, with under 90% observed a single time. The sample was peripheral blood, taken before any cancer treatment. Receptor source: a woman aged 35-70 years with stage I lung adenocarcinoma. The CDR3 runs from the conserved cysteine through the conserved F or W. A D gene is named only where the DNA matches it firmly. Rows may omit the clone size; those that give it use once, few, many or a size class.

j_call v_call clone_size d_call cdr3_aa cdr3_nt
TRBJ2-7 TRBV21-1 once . CASAEAIEHSYEQYF TGTGCCAGCGCGGAAGCGATCGAGCACTCCTACGAGCAGTACTTC
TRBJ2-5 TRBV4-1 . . CASSPELRSQETQYF TGCGCCAGCAGCCCCGAGCTACGGTCCCAAGAGACCCAGTACTTC
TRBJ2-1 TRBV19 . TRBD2 CASRPSGRVDEQFF TGTGCCAGTAGACCTAGCGGGAGGGTCGATGAGCAGTTCTTC
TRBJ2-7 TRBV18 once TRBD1 CASSKPGQGSYEQYF TGTGCCAGCTCGAAGCCGGGACAGGGGTCCTACGAGCAGTACTTC
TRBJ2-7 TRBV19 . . CASKRKGSPTGEQYF TGTGCCAGCAAAAGAAAGGGATCGCCCACGGGGGAGCAGTACTTC
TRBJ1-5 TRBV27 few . CASSLRGQPQHF TGTGCCAGCAGTTTGCGTGGTCAGCCCCAGCATTTT
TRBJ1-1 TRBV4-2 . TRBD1 CASSHHRQGSENTEAFF TGTGCCAGCAGCCATCACAGACAGGGGTCCGAGAACACTGAAGCTTTCTTT
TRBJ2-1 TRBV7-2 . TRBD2 CASSWGLAGGEQFF TGTGCCAGCAGCTGGGGACTAGCGGGGGGTGAGCAGTTCTTC
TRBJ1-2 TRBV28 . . CASSLNSGYTF TGTGCCAGCAGCCTAAATAGTGGCTACACCTTC
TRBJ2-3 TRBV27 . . CASSRLGTDTQYF TGTGCCAGCAGTCGCCTGGGCACAGATACGCAGTATTTT
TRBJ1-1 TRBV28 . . CASTLSANTEAFF TGTGCCAGCACGTTATCGGCGAACACTGAAGCTTTCTTT
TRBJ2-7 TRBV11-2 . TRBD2 CASSLAGGGVYEQYF TGTGCCAGCAGCTTAGCGGGGGGGGGAGTCTACGAGCAGTACTTC
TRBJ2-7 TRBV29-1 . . CSVAGAPYEQYF TGCAGCGTTGCAGGGGCGCCCTACGAGCAGTACTTC
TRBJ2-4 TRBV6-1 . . CASVRDLGTKNIQYF TGTGCCAGCGTCCGGGACCTGGGGACCAAAAACATTCAGTACTTC
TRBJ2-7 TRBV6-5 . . CASSLGGSEYF TGTGCCAGCTCCTTGGGAGGCAGCGAGTACTTC
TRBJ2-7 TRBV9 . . CASSPSGTTGNEQYF TGTGCCAGCAGCCCCTCAGGCACGACAGGCAACGAGCAGTACTTC
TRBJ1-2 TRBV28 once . CAASQQGPGGYTF TGTGCCGCGTCCCAACAGGGACCGGGTGGCTACACCTTC
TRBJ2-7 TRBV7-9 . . CASSLEGHSYEQYF TGTGCCAGCAGCTTAGAGGGGCACTCCTACGAGCAGTACTTC
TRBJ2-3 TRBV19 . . CASRTGLITDTQYF TGTGCCAGTAGAACAGGCCTCATCACAGATACGCAGTATTTT
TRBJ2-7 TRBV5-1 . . CASSTLGGEQYF TGCGCCAGCAGCACGCTGGGGGGCGAGCAGTACTTC
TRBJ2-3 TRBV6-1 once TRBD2 CASSEGQGGNTQYF TGTGCCAGCAGTGAAGGTCAGGGAGGGAATACGCAGTATTTT
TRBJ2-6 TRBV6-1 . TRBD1 CASSERKTGGKSAGANVLTF TGTGCCAGCAGTGAAAGGAAGACAGGGGGCAAGTCCGCTGGGGCCAACGTCCTGACTTTC
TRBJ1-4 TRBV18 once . CASSPQGTNEKLFF TGTGCCAGCTCACCACAGGGAACTAATGAAAAACTGTTTTTT
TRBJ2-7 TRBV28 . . CASSLGGYSYEQYF TGTGCCAGCAGTTTAGGAGGGTACTCCTACGAGCAGTACTTC
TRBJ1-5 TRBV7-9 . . CASSLAGPNQPQHF TGTGCCAGCAGCTTAGCGGGGCCTAATCAGCCCCAGCATTTT
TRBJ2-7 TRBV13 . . CASSLDRAYEQYF TGTGCCAGCAGCTTAGACAGGGCCTACGAGCAGTACTTC
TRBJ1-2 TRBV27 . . CASSFRQTQIYGYTF TGTGCCAGCAGTTTCCGGCAGACCCAGATCTATGGCTACACCTTC
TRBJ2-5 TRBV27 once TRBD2 CASNALGPASGQETQYF TGTGCCAGCAACGCCCTTGGCCCAGCTAGCGGCCAAGAGACCCAGTACTTC
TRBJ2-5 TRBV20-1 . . CSAVNQETQYF TGCAGTGCTGTGAATCAAGAGACCCAGTACTTC
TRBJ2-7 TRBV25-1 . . CASSTGYEQYF TGTGCCAGCAGCACAGGTTACGAGCAGTACTTC
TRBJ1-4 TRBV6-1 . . CASSEGIETYATNEKLFF TGTGCCAGCAGTGAAGGGATAGAGACCTATGCAACTAATGAAAAACTGTTTTTT
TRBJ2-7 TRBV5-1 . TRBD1 CASSRVQQGASNEQYF TGCGCCAGCAGCAGGGTTCAACAGGGGGCGTCTAACGAGCAGTACTTC
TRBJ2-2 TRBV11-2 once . CASSLIRATGELFF TGTGCCAGCAGCTTAATTCGTGCTACCGGGGAGCTGTTTTTT
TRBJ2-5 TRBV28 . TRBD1 CASALQGAPLSQETQYF TGTGCCAGCGCGTTACAGGGGGCTCCCCTTTCGCAAGAGACCCAGTACTTC
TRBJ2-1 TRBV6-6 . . CASSTSNGWGEQFF .
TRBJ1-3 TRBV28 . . CASSHGGASGNTIYF TGTGCCAGCAGCCACGGGGGTGCTTCCGGAAACACCATATATTTT
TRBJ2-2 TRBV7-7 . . CASSLIRNTGELFF TGTGCTAGCAGCTTAATCCGGAACACCGGGGAGCTGTTTTTT
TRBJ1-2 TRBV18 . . CASSDGENYGYTF TGTGCCAGCTCAGACGGAGAGAACTATGGCTACACCTTC
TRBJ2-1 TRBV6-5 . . CASSIGPGNEQFF TGTGCCAGCAGTATTGGACCCGGCAATGAGCAGTTCTTC
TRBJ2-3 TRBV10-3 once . CAIGPSGDTQYF TGTGCCATCGGTCCCTCGGGGGATACGCAGTATTTT